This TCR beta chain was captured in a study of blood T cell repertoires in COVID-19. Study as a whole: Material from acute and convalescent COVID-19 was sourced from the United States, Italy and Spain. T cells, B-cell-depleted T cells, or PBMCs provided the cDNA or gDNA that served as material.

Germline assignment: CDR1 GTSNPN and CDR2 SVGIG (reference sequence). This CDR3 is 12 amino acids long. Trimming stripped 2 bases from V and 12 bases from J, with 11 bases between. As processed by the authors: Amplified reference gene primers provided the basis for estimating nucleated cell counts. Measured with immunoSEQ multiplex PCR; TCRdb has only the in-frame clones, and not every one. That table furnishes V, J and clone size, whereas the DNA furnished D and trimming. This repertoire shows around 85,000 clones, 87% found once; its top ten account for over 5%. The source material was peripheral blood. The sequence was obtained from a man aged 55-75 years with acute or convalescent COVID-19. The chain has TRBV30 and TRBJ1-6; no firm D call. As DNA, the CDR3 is TGTGCCTGGAGTAGGACCGAGGGACCCCTCCACTTT. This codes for CAWSRTEGPLHF.